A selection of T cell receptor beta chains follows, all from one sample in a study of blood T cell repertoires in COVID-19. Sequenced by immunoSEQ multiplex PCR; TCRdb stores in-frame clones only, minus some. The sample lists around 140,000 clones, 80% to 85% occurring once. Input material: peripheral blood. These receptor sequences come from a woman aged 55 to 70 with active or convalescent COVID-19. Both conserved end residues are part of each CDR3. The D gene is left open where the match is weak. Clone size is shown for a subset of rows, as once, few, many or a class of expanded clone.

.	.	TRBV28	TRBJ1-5	CASSFIRQPQHF	TGTGCCAGCAGTTTTATTCGTCAGCCCCAGCATTTT
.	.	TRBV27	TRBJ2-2	CASSTGYTGELFF	TGTGCCAGCAGTACAGGGTACACCGGGGAGCTGTTTTTT
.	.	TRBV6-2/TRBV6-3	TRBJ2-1	CASSLNNEQFF	TGTGCCAGCAGCCTCAACAATGAGCAGTTCTTC
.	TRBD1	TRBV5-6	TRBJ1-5	CASSLGGRGLAQPQHF	TGTGCCAGCAGCTTGGGGGGCAGGGGGCTGGCTCAGCCCCAGCATTTT
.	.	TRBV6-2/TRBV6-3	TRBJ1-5	CASSYGGKGNQPQHF	TGTGCCAGCAGTTACGGCGGGAAGGGTAATCAGCCCCAGCATTTT
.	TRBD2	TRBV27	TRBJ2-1	CASSLYARAGDEQFF	TGTGCCAGCAGTTTATATGCGCGGGCGGGGGATGAGCAGTTCTTC
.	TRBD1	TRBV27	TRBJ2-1	CASRGQGASLTLYNEQFF	TGTGCCAGCAGGGGACAGGGGGCGTCCCTTACACTCTACAATGAGCAGTTCTTC
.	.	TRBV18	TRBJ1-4	CASSPAGASRNEKLFF	TGTGCCAGCTCACCGGCAGGGGCGTCTAGAAATGAAAAACTGTTTTTT
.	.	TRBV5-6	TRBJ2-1	CASSLWLAAYNEQFF	TGTGCCAGCAGCTTGTGGCTAGCAGCCTACAATGAGCAGTTCTTC
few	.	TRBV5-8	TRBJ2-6	CASSFGQRLSGANVLTF	TGTGCCAGCAGCTTCGGACAGAGACTCTCTGGGGCCAACGTCCTGACTTTC
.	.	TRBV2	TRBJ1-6	CASIGQSSYNSPLHF	TGTGCCAGCATTGGACAGAGCTCCTATAATTCACCCCTCCACTTT
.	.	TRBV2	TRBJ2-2	CASHRFMDTGELFF	TGTGCCAGCCACCGGTTTATGGACACCGGGGAGCTGTTTTTT
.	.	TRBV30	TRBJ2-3	CAWSPWGGRTDTQYF	TGTGCCTGGAGTCCCTGGGGGGGCAGGACAGATACGCAGTATTTT
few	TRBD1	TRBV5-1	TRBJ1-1	CASSKQGENTEAFF	TGCGCCAGCAGCAAACAGGGGGAGAACACTGAAGCTTTCTTT
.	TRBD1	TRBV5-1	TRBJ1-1	CASSSGTGNTEAFF	TGCGCCAGCAGCTCAGGGACAGGGAACACTGAAGCTTTCTTT
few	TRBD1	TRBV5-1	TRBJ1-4	CASSIQGAREKLFF	TGCGCCAGCAGCATACAGGGGGCTCGGGAAAAACTGTTTTTT
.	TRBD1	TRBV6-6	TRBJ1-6	CASSFRTGDSPLHF	TGTGCCAGCAGTTTTAGGACAGGGGATTCACCCCTCCACTTT
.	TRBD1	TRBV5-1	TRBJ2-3	CASSLGDRGHTDTQYF	TGCGCCAGCAGCTTAGGGGACAGGGGACACACAGATACGCAGTATTTT
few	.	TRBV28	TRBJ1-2	CASRGVWGYTF	TGTGCCAGCAGAGGGGTTTGGGGCTACACCTTC
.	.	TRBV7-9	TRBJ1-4	CASSLIIGGVDEKLFF	TGTGCCAGCAGCTTAATCATCGGCGGAGTCGATGAAAAACTGTTTTTT
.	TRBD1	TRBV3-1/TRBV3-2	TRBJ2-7	CASSLDRSRGEQYF	TGTGCCAGCAGCCTGGACAGGTCCAGGGGCGAGCAGTACTTC
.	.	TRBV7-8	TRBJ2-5	CASSFPPTREETQYF	TGTGCCAGCAGCTTCCCTCCTACTAGAGAGGAGACCCAGTACTTC
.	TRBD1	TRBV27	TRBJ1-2	CASSLSQGVYGYTF	TGTGCCAGCAGTTTGTCACAGGGGGTGTATGGCTACACCTTC
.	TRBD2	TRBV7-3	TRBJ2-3	CASSTRTSGRPADTQYF	TGTGCCAGCAGCACCCGGACTAGCGGGAGACCCGCAGATACGCAGTATTTT